These 28 T cell receptor beta chains were all obtained from the same sample, sequenced in a study of technical replicates of blood from a few donors. This table comes from immunoSEQ multiplex PCR, and its TCRdb copy is limited to in-frame clones, with some not included. The sample includes over 10,000 clones, 93% seen only once; the top ten take about 9.7%. The material sequenced was PBMCs. The receptors here all came from a human donor in good health.

This chain uses TRBV19 with TRBJ1-1, with D unresolved. CDR1 and CDR2 (germline): LNHDA, SQIVND (reference sequence). Trimming pared 4 bases from V and 4 bases from J, leaving 13 bases between. CDR3 size: 14 residues. The chain's CDR3 is CASSNYGVSTEAFF. DNA of the CDR3: TGTGCCAGTAGTAACTACGGGGTGTCCACTGAAGCTTTCTTT.

The rearrangement links TRBV10-2 to TRBJ2-7, with 8 positions matching TRBD1. Germline V gives CDR1 WSHSY, CDR2 SAAADI. CDR3 length equals 11 residues. Unmatched junction bases numbered 4, after V lost 10 bases and J lost 5 bases. The CDR3: CATGQGDEQYF. In nucleotides, the CDR3 is TGCGCCACTGGACAGGGCGACGAGCAGTACTTC.

Here the CDR3 reads CASSPGRGGKIGNTIYF. The CDR3 nucleotides read TGTGCCAGCAGCCCCGGGAGAGGGGGCAAAATCGGAAACACCATATATTTT. J is TRBJ1-3 and V is TRBV11-2; TRBD1 aligns across 7 bases. Germline values: CDR1 SGHAT, CDR2 FQNNGV. The V and J ends lost 5 bases and 4 bases, in that order; junction bases with no gene match: 14. The CDR3 covers 17 residues.

This clone has a single count. The chain joins TRBV7-2 to TRBJ2-5; 8 nucleotides match TRBD1. Germline CDR1 SGHTA, CDR2 FQGNSA. The CDR3 is 14 residues long. Trimming cost V 5 bases and J 5 bases; bases outside gene matches: 7. The CDR3 DNA is TGTGCCAGCAGCCGCACCACAGGGGGGGAGACCCAGTACTTC. This sequence encodes CASSRTTGGETQYF. The complete variable domain, with remaining parts taken from reference TRBV7-2 and TRBJ2-5, reads GAGVSQSPSNKVTEKGKDVELRCDPISGHTALYWYRQSLGQGLEFLIYFQGNSAPDKSGLPSDRFSAERTGGSVSTLTIQRTQQEDSAVYLCASSRTTGGETQYFGPGTRLLVL.

The rearrangement joins TRBV14 to TRBJ2-2, with D perhaps matching TRBD2 (5 bases). Germline V gene lookup returns CDR1 SGHDN and CDR2 FVKESK. Trimming removed 2 bases at V and 0 bases at J, with 10 bases between. This CDR3 comprises 16 residues. This CDR3 is CASSQYLASNTGELFF. The CDR3, as DNA: TGTGCCAGCAGCCAATACCTAGCTTCGAACACCGGGGAGCTGTTTTTT.

The chain has TRBV7-8 and TRBJ2-7; TRBD2 agrees at 7 bases. The J segment lost 1 base and the V segment lost 5 bases, leaving 11 bases of the junction unmatched. This CDR3 comprises 16 residues. Germline CDR1 SGHVS, CDR2 FQNEAQ. DNA for the CDR3: TGTGCCAGCAGCAGAGGGAGGGCACCAAGTTCCTACGAGCAGTACTTC. It codes for CASSRGRAPSSYEQYF. Based on the CDR3 plus reference TRBV7-8 and TRBJ2-7, the full variable domain is GAGVSQSPRYKVAKRGQDVALRCDPISGHVSLFWYQQALGQGPEFLTYFQNEAQLDKSGLPSDRFFAERPEGSVSTLKIQRTQQEDSAVYLCASSRGRAPSSYEQYFGPGTRLTVT.

The chain employs TRBV28 and TRBJ1-2, with 10 bases that match TRBD1. CDR3 size: 15 residues. Germline CDR1 is MDHEN and CDR2 is SYDVKM. The ends lost 1 base at V and 6 bases at J; junction bases unmatched: 5. The CDR3 loop reads CASSLSGTGVNGYTF. CDR3 in DNA: TGTGCCAGCAGTTTATCTGGGACAGGGGTGAATGGCTACACCTTC.

The chain carries TRBV29-1 and TRBJ2-5; D is perhaps TRBD1 (6 bases). This CDR3 is built from 12 residues. Trimming took off 4 bases at V and 5 bases at J, with 11 bases between the two ends. Germline loops: CDR1 SQVTM, CDR2 ANQGSEA. The CDR3 reads CSVGGPGETQYF. The CDR3 DNA sequence: TGCAGCGTTGGGGGGCCCGGGGAGACCCAGTACTTC.

This clone turned up a few times. The chain is built from TRBV30 and TRBJ1-1; D ambiguous. CDR1 is GTSNPN and CDR2 is SVGIG in the germline V gene (reference sequence). This CDR3 is 14 amino acids long. V was shortened by 2 bases and J by 5 bases, with 15 bases between the two germline ends. CDR3 in amino acids: CAWSLRHEGTEAFF. CDR3 nucleotides: TGTGCCTGGAGTCTTCGACACGAAGGTACTGAAGCTTTCTTT.

The chain links TRBV5-6 to TRBJ2-5; 10 nucleotides agree with TRBD2. The CDR3 has 15 residues. Germline CDR1 SGHDT, CDR2 YYEEEE. The V segment lost 4 bases and the J segment 4 bases; nucleotides outside the gene matches: 7. The chain's CDR3 is CASSQAGGPSETQYF. The CDR3 region has the DNA TGTGCCAGCAGCCAAGCGGGAGGGCCGTCAGAGACCCAGTACTTC. The entire variable domain, with the rest obtained from reference TRBV5-6 and TRBJ2-5, is as follows: DAGVTQSPTHLIKTRGQQVTLRCSPKSGHDTVSWYQQALGQGPQFIFQYYEEEERQRGNFPDRFSGHQFPNYSSELNVNALLLGDSALYLCASSQAGGPSETQYFGPGTRLLVL.

The V gene is TRBV27, the J gene TRBJ1-1, with a weak D call TRBD1 (6 bases). Trimming shortened V by 5 bases and J by 0 bases, and 10 bases separated the two germline ends. The CDR3 length is 14 residues. Per the germline V gene, CDR1 is MNHEY and CDR2 is SMNVEV (reference sequence). The CDR3 nucleotides are TGTGCCAGCAGTCTCTACAGGGTGAACACTGAAGCTTTCTTT. Amino acid sequence: CASSLYRVNTEAFF.

V gene TRBV12-5 combines with J gene TRBJ2-5, with 16 bases identical to TRBD2. The junction had 11 bases not matched to a gene; V was cut back by 6 bases and J by 1 base. Germline-derived CDR1 and CDR2 are LGHNT and FRNRAP. The CDR3 length is 19 residues. This CDR3 reads CASGLGLAGGPGIQETQYF. Written as DNA, the CDR3 is TGTGCTAGTGGACTGGGACTAGCGGGAGGGCCCGGGATCCAAGAGACCCAGTACTTC.

The V call is TRBV10-3, the J call TRBJ2-7, with no clear D. The germline V gene has CDR1 ENHRY and CDR2 SYGVKD. The CDR3 covers 13 residues. With 3 bases removed from V and 7 bases from J, the gap between germline ends came to 13 bases. CDR3 nucleotide sequence: TGTGCCATCAGTGAAGGTCTAGTGTGGGAGCAGTACTTC. Protein product: CAISEGLVWEQYF.

J is TRBJ1-1 and V is TRBV6-1; D unresolved. The CDR3 loop spans 12 amino acids. Trimming removed 7 bases at V and 11 bases at J, with 17 bases between. CDR1 is MNHNS and CDR2 is SASEGT in the germline V gene. The CDR3 DNA follows: TGTGCCAGCATCCTGGGTGGAGGGCTGGCTTTCTTT. Amino acids: CASILGGGLAFF.

V is TRBV4-2 and J is TRBJ2-5; the D gene could be TRBD1 or TRBD2 (10 bases each). CDR1 LGHNA and CDR2 YNFKEQ come from the germline V gene. The V end was cut by 4 bases, the J end by 1 base, with 25 bases between. The CDR3 totals 19 residues. The CDR3 reads CASSRGTGARLAGQETQYF. CDR3 in DNA: TGTGCCAGCAGCCGAGGGACAGGGGCCCGACTAGCGGGCCAAGAGACCCAGTACTTC.

The rearrangement joins TRBV5-4 to TRBJ2-2; 8 bases line up with TRBD1. After removal of 7 bases from V and 6 bases from J, the junction contained 17 bases not matched to a gene. Germline V lookup: CDR1 SGHNT, CDR2 YYREEE (reference sequence). The CDR3 consists of 17 residues. This CDR3 reads CASGEGPGQGGSGELFF. The CDR3 DNA reads as TGTGCCAGCGGCGAAGGGCCAGGACAGGGAGGCTCCGGGGAGCTGTTTTTT.

The chain uses TRBV27 and TRBJ1-2, with TRBD1 matching 7 bases. CDR1 and CDR2 (germline): MNHEY, SMNVEV (reference sequence). The CDR3 extends over 15 amino acids. The trim removed 5 bases at V and 1 base at J, leaving 7 bases unmatched. CDR3 sequence (DNA): TGTGCCAGCAGTCCTGTGACAGGGAATAACTATGGCTACACCTTC. Amino acid sequence: CASSPVTGNNYGYTF.

This clone was recorded only once. The gene calls are TRBV14 and TRBJ2-7; 11 bases fit TRBD2. V lost 4 bases and J lost 6; bases outside the gene matches: 8. This CDR3 has 15 amino acids. Germline V CDR1 and CDR2: SGHDN, FVKESK. The chain's CDR3 is CASSLSGRGTGEQYF. CDR3 bases: TGTGCCAGCAGCCTTAGCGGGAGGGGAACAGGCGAGCAGTACTTC.

The chain couples TRBV9 to TRBJ1-3; 7 bases agree with TRBD1. Germline V gene lookup returns CDR1 SGDLS and CDR2 YYNGEE. The J segment lost 4 bases and the V segment lost 4 bases, leaving 8 bases of the junction unmatched. The CDR3 loop spans 15 amino acids. The CDR3 spells CASSPTGQSGNTIYF. The CDR3 DNA sequence: TGTGCCAGCAGCCCTACGGGACAGTCGGGAAACACCATATATTTT.

The DNA of the CDR3 is TGTGCCAGCAGCTTAGAACCCTCGCGGGGGTGCACCTTC. Translated: CASSLEPSRGCTF. The V call is TRBV7-9, the J call TRBJ1-2; tentative D call: TRBD1 (5 bases). The CDR3 runs 13 residues. Germline V gene data show CDR1 as SEHNR and CDR2 as FQNEAQ (reference sequence). Trimming took off 1 base at V and 13 bases at J, with 16 bases between the two ends.

The rearrangement joins TRBV9 to TRBJ2-6, with 7 bases aligning to TRBD1. The germline CDR1 and CDR2 sequences are SGDLS and YYNGEE. The CDR3 extends over 17 amino acids. Losses at the gene ends were 8 bases for V and 2 bases for J; bases not matched to a gene: 13. As DNA, the CDR3 is TGTGCCAGTACGTCCACAGGGGCAAGTACTGGGGCCAACGTCCTGACTTTC. Its protein is CASTSTGASTGANVLTF.

The genes are TRBV19 and TRBJ1-3; tentatively, D is TRBD1 (6 bases). The CDR3 extends over 18 amino acids. Germline CDR1 and CDR2: LNHDA and SQIVND (reference sequence). Trimming pared 3 bases from V and 0 bases from J, leaving 18 bases between. The CDR3 coding sequence is TGTGCCAGTAGTATTCGGGCAGGGGATACTGGCTCTGGAAACACCATATATTTT. Translating it yields CASSIRAGDTGSGNTIYF.

The rearrangement links TRBV15 to TRBJ2-4; 14 nucleotides line up with TRBD2. The CDR3 is 19 residues long. Germline trimming cut 5 bases from V and 6 bases from J; bases unmatched to any gene: 15. Looked up from germline, CDR1 is LNHNV and CDR2 is YYDKDF (reference sequence). CDR3 residues: CATSLSGGLAGGKRNIQYF. CDR3 DNA: TGTGCCACCAGCCTCTCCGGCGGACTAGCGGGGGGAAAGCGAAACATTCAGTACTTC.

This chain's CDR3 is CASSLGGNTGELFF. In nucleotides, the CDR3 is TGTGCCAGCAGCTTAGGAGGAAACACCGGGGAGCTGTTTTTT. J is TRBJ2-2 and V is TRBV11-3; D gene uncertain. There are 14 residues in the CDR3. Germline V gene lookup returns CDR1 SGHNT and CDR2 YENEEA. The germline V and J ends were trimmed by 1 base and 2 bases, with 5 bases remaining between them.

This clone has only one observation. V usage is TRBV19 and J usage is TRBJ2-1, with a possible D match to TRBD1 (5 bases). Germline CDR1 is LNHDA and CDR2 is SQIVND (reference sequence). Trimming took off 1 base at V and 10 bases at J, with 14 bases between the two ends. CDR3 size: 14 residues. In nucleotides, the CDR3 is TGTGCCAGTAGTATAGGGAGCGACAGCTCCGAGCAGTTCTTC. Translating it yields CASSIGSDSSEQFF.

The chain joins TRBV25-1 to TRBJ2-7, with 11 bases aligning to TRBD2. Trimming took 2 bases from V and 7 from J; bases not matched to a gene: 7. CDR3 length: 15 residues. Germline V gives CDR1 MGHDK, CDR2 SYGVNS. The DNA of the CDR3 is TGTGCCAGCAGTGAAGAGACTAGCGGGAATCGGGAGCAGTACTTC. Amino acid sequence: CASSEETSGNREQYF.

The rearrangement joins TRBV7-7 to TRBJ2-1, with 11 positions matching TRBD2. Germline V gene lookup returns CDR1 SSHAT and CDR2 FNYEAQ (reference sequence). Trimming took 1 base from V and 6 from J; bases not matched to a gene: 2. This CDR3 region has 15 residues. The CDR3 loop is CASSLGLAGSNEQFF. CDR3 DNA: TGTGCCAGCAGCTTAGGACTAGCGGGAAGCAATGAGCAGTTCTTC.

This clone was seen only once. The chain has TRBV4-1 and TRBJ1-4, with 10 bases lining up with TRBD1. There are 19 residues in the CDR3. Germline trimming cut 0 bases from V and 0 bases from J; bases unmatched to any gene: 7. The germline gives CDR1 MGHRA, CDR2 YSYEKL. The CDR3 region has the DNA TGCGCCAGCAGCCAAGATACCGGTGGGACAGGGGCAACTAATGAAAAACTGTTTTTT. It translates to CASSQDTGGTGATNEKLFF.